The rows below give T cell receptor beta chains drawn from one sample of a study of cytomegalovirus exposure and HLA in healthy donors. Some clones are missing from TCRdb's copy, which holds only in-frame ones; the method was immunoSEQ multiplex PCR. The sample shows about 140,000 clones, 70% to 90% of them seen only once. The specimen was PBMCs. The receptors shown here come from a woman in her twenties or thirties in good health and CMV-seronegative. Both conserved end residues are part of each CDR3. A D gene is named only where the DNA matches it firmly. The size of a clone is reported for some rows only, either as once, few or many, or as a class for expanded clones.

V gene,D gene,J gene,clone size,CDR3 protein,CDR3 DNA
TRBV5-6,TRBD1,TRBJ1-2,-,CASSPGQGAVGYTF,TGTGCCAGCAGCCCGGGACAGGGGGCTGTTGGCTACACCTTC
TRBV18,-,TRBJ1-1,-,CASSLGRDTEAFF,TGTGCCAGCTCCCTCGGGAGGGACACTGAAGCTTTCTTT
TRBV4-1,TRBD2,TRBJ2-5,-,CASSPARTSGGQETQYF,TGCGCCAGCAGCCCTGCTCGGACTAGCGGGGGACAAGAGACCCAGTACTTC
TRBV9,-,TRBJ2-5,-,CASSKGGFQETQYF,TGTGCCAGCAGTAAGGGGGGGTTCCAAGAGACCCAGTACTTC
TRBV27,TRBD1,TRBJ2-7,once,CASSSGRTGPYEQYF,TGTGCCAGCAGTTCCGGAAGGACAGGACCCTACGAGCAGTACTTC
TRBV7-3,TRBD2,TRBJ2-3,-,CASSLSGGADTQYF,TGTGCCAGCAGCTTGAGCGGGGGCGCAGATACGCAGTATTTT
TRBV27,TRBD1,TRBJ1-2,-,CASSPVGQGGNYGYTF,TGTGCCAGCAGTCCGGTCGGACAGGGGGGTAACTATGGCTACACCTTC
TRBV27,TRBD1,TRBJ1-2,-,CASSPRTGGLGYGYTF,TGTGCCAGCAGTCCCAGGACAGGTGGGCTGGGGTATGGCTACACCTTC
TRBV7-9,TRBD1,TRBJ1-2,few,CASSFRDRGHTF,TGTGCCAGCAGCTTCCGGGACAGGGGACACACCTTC
TRBV14,-,TRBJ2-5,-,CASAGRGHQETQYF,TGTGCCAGCGCTGGCAGGGGCCACCAAGAGACCCAGTACTTC
TRBV6-5,-,TRBJ1-1,-,CASSYSPVRGDTFF,TGTGCCAGCAGTTACTCACCCGTACGGGGAGATACTTTCTTT
TRBV18,-,TRBJ1-1,-,CASSSTGRLTEAFF,TGTGCCAGCTCATCAACAGGGCGACTCACTGAAGCTTTCTTT
TRBV18,-,TRBJ2-1,-,CASSPLQGAYNEQFF,TGTGCCAGCTCACCCCTTCAAGGGGCCTACAATGAGCAGTTCTTC
TRBV7-2,-,TRBJ2-1,-,CASSLRFGNEQFF,TGTGCCAGCAGCTTACGTTTCGGCAATGAGCAGTTCTTC
TRBV5-1,-,TRBJ2-2,-,CASSDYVNTGELFF,TGCGCCAGCAGCGACTACGTTAACACCGGGGAGCTGTTTTTT
TRBV7-6,-,TRBJ2-3,-,CASSSGDFTDTQYF,TGTGCCAGCAGCTCGGGGGACTTCACAGATACGCAGTATTTT
TRBV5-4,-,TRBJ1-6,-,CASSLVQGDNSPLHF,TGTGCCAGCAGCTTGGTCCAGGGTGATAATTCACCCCTCCACTTT
TRBV5-1,-,TRBJ2-5,-,CASSYGSQETQYF,TGCGCCAGCAGCTACGGGAGCCAAGAGACCCAGTACTTC
TRBV5-6,-,TRBJ1-6,-,CASSLTGIVDSPLHF,TGTGCCAGCAGCTTGACAGGTATTGTGGATTCACCCCTCCACTTT
TRBV7-8,-,TRBJ2-1,once,CASSPSNEQFF,TGTGCCAGCAGCCCCTCCAATGAGCAGTTCTTC